This T cell receptor (beta chain) emerged from a study of beta chain features in type 1 diabetes. Study-level points and caveats: For type 1 diabetes patients, VDJ junctions showed fewer insertions and more deletions. Any HLA-type effect on TCRB rearrangement remained unresolved here. For cells with high TCR expression, cDNA sequencing could yield over-representation.

This clone was seen a handful of times. Antigen: not known. CD45RO/CCR7/CD25/CD127/CD95/CD27 separated CD4+ naive, central memory, regulatory and stem cell-like memory cells by sorting. Every bit of the isolated RNA underwent reverse transcription, so sequencing read expressed TCRB transcripts. The repertoire was sequenced with immunoSEQ multiplex PCR; TCRdb's copy has only in-frame clones and lacks some. The data hold 300,000 to 450,000 clones, with 10% to 15% observed a single time. Sequenced: naive CD4+ T cells from blood. This receptor was taken from a man aged 18 to 30 in good health.

This chain's CDR3 is CASSPPGLPEQYF. The CDR3 DNA sequence: TGTGCCAGCAGTCCACCGGGACTCCCGGAGCAGTACTTC. This chain joins TRBV28 and TRBJ2-7, with D tentatively TRBD2 (6 bases). Germline V gives CDR1 MDHEN, CDR2 SYDVKM. The CDR3 is 13 amino acids. V lost 5 bases and J 7 bases, leaving 15 bases between the germline ends.